The clone carrying this T cell receptor (beta chain) showed up just once. Its antigen is not identified. The CDR3 spans 14 residues. V lost 3 bases and J lost 9, with 15 bases in between. Germline V lookup: CDR1 LNHDA, CDR2 SQIVND (reference sequence). This record belongs to a study of cytomegalovirus exposure and HLA in healthy donors. TCRdb's table, derived via immunoSEQ multiplex PCR, lists solely in-frame clones and lacks some. The table records 92,000 or so clones, 95% to 98% of them present only once. Overall study results and limits: Cytomegalovirus status was reportedly diagnosed by the classifier with high sensitivity and specificity.

This TCR came from a man younger than 35 in good health and CMV-seronegative. This sequence joins TRBV19 and TRBJ1-5; D gene unclear. Sequencing was carried out using PBMCs. CDR3 sequence reads: CASSMGPVTPPQHF. The CDR3 nucleotides read TGTGCCAGTAGTATGGGCCCAGTTACCCCGCCCCAGCATTTT.